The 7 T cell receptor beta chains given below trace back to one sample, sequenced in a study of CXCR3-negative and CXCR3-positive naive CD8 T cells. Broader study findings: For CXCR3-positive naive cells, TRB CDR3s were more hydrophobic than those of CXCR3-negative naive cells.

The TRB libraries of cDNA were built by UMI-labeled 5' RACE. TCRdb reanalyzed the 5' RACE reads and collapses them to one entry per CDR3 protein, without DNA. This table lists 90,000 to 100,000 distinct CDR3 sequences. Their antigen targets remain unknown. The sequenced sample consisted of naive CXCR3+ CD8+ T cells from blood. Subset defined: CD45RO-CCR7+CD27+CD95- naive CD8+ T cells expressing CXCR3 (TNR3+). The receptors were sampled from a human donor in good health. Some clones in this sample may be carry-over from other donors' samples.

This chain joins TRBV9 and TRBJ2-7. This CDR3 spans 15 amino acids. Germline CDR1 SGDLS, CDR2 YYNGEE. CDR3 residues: CASSVADKSSYEQYF.

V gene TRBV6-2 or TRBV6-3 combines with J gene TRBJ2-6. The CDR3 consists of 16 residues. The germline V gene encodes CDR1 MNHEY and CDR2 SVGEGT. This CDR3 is CASSYSKSSGANVLTF.

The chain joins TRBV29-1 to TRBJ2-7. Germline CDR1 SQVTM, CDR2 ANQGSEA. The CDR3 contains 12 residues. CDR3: CSVGLTAYEQYF.

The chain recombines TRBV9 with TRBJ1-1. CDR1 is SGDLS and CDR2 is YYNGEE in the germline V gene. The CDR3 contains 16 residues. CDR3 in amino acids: CASSPRRQLQNTEAFF.

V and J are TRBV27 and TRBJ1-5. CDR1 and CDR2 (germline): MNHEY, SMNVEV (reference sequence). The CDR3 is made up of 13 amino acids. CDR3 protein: CASSYGRDQPQHF.

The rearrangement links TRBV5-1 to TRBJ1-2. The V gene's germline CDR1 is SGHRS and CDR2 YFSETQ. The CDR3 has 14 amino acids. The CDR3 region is CASSFSLTQHGYTF.

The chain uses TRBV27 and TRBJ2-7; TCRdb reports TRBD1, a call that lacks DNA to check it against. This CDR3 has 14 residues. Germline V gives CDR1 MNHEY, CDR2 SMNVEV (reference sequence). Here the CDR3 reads CASSLQGTRYEQYF.